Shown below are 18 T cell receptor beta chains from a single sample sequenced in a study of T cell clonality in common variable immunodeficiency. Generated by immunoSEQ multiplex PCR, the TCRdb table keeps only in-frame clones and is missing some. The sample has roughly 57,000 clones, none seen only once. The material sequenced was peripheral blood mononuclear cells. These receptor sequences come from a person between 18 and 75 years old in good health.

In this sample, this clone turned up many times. Partial CDR3 DNA: TGTGCCAGAAGTTTGCAGGGGGTAGATACG. Translated: CARSLQGVDT. The entire CDR3 protein is CARSLQGVDTQYF. The rearrangement joins TRBV5-3 to TRBJ2-3; 7 bases are a match to TRBD1. The read ends 3 residues shy of where the CDR3 ends; the end is completed using the germline J gene. TRBV5-3 is treated as an ORF (open reading frame) with a function not yet certain. V lost 5 bases, J lost 5 bases, and 5 bases stayed unmatched. This CDR3 has 13 amino acids.

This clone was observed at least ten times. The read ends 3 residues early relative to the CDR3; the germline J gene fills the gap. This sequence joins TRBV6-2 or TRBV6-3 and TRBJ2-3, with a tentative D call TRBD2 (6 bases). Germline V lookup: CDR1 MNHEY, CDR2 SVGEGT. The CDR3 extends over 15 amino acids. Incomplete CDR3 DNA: TGTGCCAGCAGTTATCTAGTAGCGGAGCAAGAGACG. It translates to CASSYLVAEQET. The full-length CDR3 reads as CASSYLVAEQETQYF.

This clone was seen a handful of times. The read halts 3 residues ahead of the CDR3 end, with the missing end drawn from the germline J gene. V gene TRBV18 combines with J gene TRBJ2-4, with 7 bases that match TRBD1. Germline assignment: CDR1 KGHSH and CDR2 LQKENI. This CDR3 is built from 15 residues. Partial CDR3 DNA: TGTGCCAGCTCACCCGGGACAGACTCTAACTATGGT. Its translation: CASSPGTDSNYG. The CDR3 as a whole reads CASSPGTDSNYGQYF.

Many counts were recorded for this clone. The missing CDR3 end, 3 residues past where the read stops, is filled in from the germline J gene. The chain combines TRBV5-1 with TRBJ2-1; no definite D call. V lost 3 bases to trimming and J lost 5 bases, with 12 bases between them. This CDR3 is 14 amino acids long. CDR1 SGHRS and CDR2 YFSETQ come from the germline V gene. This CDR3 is CASSSSSEDNEQFF. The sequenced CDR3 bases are TGCGCCAGCAGCTCGTCTTCAGAGGACAATGAG.

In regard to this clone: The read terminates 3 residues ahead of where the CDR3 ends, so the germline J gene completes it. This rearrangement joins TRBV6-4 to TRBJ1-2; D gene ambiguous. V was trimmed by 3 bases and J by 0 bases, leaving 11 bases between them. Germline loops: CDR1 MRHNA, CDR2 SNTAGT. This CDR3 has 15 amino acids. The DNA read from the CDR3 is TGTGCCAGCAGTGAGAACGGGGAAGCTAACTATGGC. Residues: CASSENGEANYG. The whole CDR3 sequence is CASSENGEANYGYTF.

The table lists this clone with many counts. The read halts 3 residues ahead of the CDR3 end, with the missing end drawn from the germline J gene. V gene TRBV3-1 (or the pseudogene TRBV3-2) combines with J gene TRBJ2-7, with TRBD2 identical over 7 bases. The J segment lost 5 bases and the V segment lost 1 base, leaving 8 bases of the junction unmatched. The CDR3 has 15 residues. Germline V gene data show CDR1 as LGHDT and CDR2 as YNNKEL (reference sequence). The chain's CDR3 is CASSQGGGSRNEQYF. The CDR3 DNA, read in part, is TGTGCCAGCAGCCAAGGCGGCGGGAGTAGAAACGAG.

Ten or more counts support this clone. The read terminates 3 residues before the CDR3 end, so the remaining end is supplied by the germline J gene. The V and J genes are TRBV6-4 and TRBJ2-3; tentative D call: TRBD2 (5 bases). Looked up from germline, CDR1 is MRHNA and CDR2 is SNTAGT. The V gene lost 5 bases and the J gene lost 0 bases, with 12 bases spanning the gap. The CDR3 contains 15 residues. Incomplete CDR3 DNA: TGTGCCAGCAGTCCCGGGGAGTCTAGCACAGATACG. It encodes CASSPGESSTDT. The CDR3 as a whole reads CASSPGESSTDTQYF.

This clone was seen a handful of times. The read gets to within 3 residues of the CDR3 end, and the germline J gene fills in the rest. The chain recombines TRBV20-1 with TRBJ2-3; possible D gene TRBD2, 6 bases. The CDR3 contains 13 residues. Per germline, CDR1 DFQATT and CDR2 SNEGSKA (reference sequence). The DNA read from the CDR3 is TGCAGTATCTCCGGGGGAGTGAATCAGCCG. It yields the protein CSISGGVNQP. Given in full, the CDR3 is CSISGGVNQPQYF.

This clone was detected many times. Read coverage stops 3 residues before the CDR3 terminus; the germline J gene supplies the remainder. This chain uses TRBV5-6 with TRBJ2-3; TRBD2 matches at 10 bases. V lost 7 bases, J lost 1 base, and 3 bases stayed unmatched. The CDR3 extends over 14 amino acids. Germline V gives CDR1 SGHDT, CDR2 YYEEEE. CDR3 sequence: CASSGTSGTDTQYF. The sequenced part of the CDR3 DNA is TGTGCCAGCTCCGGGACTAGCGGCACAGATACG. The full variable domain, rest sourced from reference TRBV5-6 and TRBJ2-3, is DAGVTQSPTHLIKTRGQQVTLRCSPKSGHDTVSWYQQALGQGPQFIFQYYEEEERQRGNFPDRFSGHQFPNYSSELNVNALLLGDSALYLCASSGTSGTDTQYFGPGTRLTVL.

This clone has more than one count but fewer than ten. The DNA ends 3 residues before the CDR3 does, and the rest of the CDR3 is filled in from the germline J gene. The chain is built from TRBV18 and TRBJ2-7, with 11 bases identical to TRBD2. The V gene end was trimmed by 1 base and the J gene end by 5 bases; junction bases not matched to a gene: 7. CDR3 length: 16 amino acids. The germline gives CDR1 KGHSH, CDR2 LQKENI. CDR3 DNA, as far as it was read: TGTGCCAGCTCACCACGAACTAGCGGGAGTTCCCACGAG. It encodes CASSPRTSGSSHE. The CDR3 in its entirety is CASSPRTSGSSHEQYF.

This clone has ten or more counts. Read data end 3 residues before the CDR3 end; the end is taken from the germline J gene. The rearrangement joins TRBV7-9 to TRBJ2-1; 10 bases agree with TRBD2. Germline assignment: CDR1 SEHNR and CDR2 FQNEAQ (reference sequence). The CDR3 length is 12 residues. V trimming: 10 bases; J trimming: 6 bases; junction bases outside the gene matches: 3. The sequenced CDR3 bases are TGTGCCACCTCTAGCGGGAGCAATGAG. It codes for CATSSGSNE. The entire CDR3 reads CATSSGSNEQFF.

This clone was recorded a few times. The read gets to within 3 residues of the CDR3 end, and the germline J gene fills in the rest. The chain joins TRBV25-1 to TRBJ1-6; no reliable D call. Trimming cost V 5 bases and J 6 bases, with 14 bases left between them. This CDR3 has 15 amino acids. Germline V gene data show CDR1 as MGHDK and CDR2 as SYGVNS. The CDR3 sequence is CASSSSRGSNSPLHF. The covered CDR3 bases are TGTGCCAGCAGTTCCTCCAGAGGGTCTAATTCACCC.

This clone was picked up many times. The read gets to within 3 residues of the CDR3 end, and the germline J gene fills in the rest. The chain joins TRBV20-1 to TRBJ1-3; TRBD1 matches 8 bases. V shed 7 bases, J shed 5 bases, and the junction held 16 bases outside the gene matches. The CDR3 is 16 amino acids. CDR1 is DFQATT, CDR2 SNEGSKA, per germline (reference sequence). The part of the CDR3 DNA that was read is TGCAGTGTAAGGAGCCAGGGGGCTGGGTTGAGAAACACC. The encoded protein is CSVRSQGAGLRNT. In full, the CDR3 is CSVRSQGAGLRNTIYF.

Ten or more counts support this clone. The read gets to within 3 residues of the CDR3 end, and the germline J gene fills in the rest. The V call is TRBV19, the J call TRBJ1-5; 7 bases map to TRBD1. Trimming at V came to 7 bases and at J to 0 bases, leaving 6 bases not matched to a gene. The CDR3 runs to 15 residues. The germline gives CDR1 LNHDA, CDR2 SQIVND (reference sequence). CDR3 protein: CASTYRGPSNQPQHF. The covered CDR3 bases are TGTGCCAGTACCTACAGGGGACCTAGCAATCAGCCC. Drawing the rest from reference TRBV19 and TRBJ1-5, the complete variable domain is DGGITQSPKYLFRKEGQNVTLSCEQNLNHDAMYWYRQDPGQGLRLIYYSQIVNDFQKGDIAEGYSVSREKKESFPLTVTSAQKNPTAFYLCASTYRGPSNQPQHFGDGTRLSIL.

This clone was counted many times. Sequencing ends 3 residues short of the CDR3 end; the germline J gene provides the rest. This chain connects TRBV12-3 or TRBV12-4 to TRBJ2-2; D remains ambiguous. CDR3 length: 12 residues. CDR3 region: CASSLAGQKLFF. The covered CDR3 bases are TGTGCCAGCAGTTTAGCAGGGCAAAAG.

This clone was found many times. CDR3 DNA, as far as it was read: TGCGCCAGCAGCCTTCGGGCGGGGGGCGCGGCTAATGAAAAA. It yields the protein CASSLRAGGAANEK. The full CDR3 reads CASSLRAGGAANEKLFF. The chain joins TRBV5-1 to TRBJ1-4; perhaps TRBD1 as D (6 bases). The CDR3 goes on 3 residues after the read ends, and that part is filled in from the germline J gene. This CDR3 comprises 17 residues. Trimming took off 4 bases at V and 3 bases at J, with 19 bases between the two ends. The germline CDR1 and CDR2 sequences are SGHRS and YFSETQ.

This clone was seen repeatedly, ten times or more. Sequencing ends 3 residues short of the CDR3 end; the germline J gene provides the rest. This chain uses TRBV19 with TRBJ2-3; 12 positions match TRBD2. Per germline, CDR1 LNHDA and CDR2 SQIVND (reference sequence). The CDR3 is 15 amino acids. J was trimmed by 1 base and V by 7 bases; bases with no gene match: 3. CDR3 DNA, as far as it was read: TGTGCCAGTATGAGGACTAGCGGGGGCACAGATACG. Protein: CASMRTSGGTDT. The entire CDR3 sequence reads CASMRTSGGTDTQYF.

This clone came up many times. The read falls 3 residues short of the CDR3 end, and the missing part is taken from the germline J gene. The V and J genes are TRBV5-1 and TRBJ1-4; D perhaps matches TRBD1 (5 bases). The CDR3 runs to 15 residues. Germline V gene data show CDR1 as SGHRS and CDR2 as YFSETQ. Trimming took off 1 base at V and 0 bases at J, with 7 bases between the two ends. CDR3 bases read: TGCGCCAGCAGCTTGACAGGTTCAACTAATGAAAAA. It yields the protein CASSLTGSTNEK. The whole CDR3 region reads CASSLTGSTNEKLFF.